Listed below are T cell receptor beta chains from one sample, sequenced in a study of regulatory T cells in long-lasting Graves disease. MiXCR was run by TCRdb on the multiplex PCR reads, yielding one entry per CDR3 protein. Among hundreds of thousands of distinct CDR3 sequences listed, approximately 16% were seen once. These data were also filed under a second study, of T cells in Graves' hyperthyroidism and ophthalmopathy.

Sequenced here: peripheral blood mononuclear cells (PBMCs), sampled at new diagnosis, from a patient treated with antithyroid drugs. The receptors come from a man aged 35-49 years with Graves disease. CDR3s include the opening cysteine and the closing phenylalanine or tryptophan. The order of the fields is CDR3 protein, CDR3 DNA, clone size, V gene, D gene, J gene. D genes are given only for firm matches. Clone size is given for some rows only: seen once, a few or many times, or a class if the clone is expanded.

CDR3 protein: CASSFGAYGYTF; CDR3 DNA: TGTGCCAGCAGTTTCGGGGCCTATGGCTACACCTTC; clone size: many; V gene: TRBV28; D gene: NA; J gene: TRBJ1-2
CDR3 protein: CASSLPAGTGTMDEQYF; CDR3 DNA: TGTGCCAGCAGCTTACCAGCCGGGACAGGGACTATGGACGAGCAGTACTTC; clone size: many; V gene: TRBV11-1; D gene: TRBD1; J gene: TRBJ2-7
CDR3 protein: CSARQLGSSFGNEQFF; CDR3 DNA: TGCAGTGCTAGACAACTAGGTAGTAGCTTCGGCAATGAGCAGTTCTTC; clone size: many; V gene: TRBV20-1; D gene: NA; J gene: TRBJ2-1
CDR3 protein: CASSLGDRENQPQHF; CDR3 DNA: TGTGCCAGCAGCCTGGGGGACAGGGAGAATCAGCCCCAGCATTTT; clone size: NA; V gene: TRBV5-6; D gene: TRBD1; J gene: TRBJ1-5
CDR3 protein: CASSYSRAGGAYNERFF; CDR3 DNA: TGTGCCAGCAGTTACTCGAGGGCAGGGGGGGCCTACAATGAGCGGTTCTTC; clone size: NA; V gene: TRBV6-6; D gene: NA; J gene: TRBJ2-1
CDR3 protein: CASSVSGGGDTQYF; CDR3 DNA: TGTGCCAGCAGCGTAAGCGGGGGTGGAGATACGCAGTATTTT; clone size: NA; V gene: TRBV6-1; D gene: TRBD2; J gene: TRBJ2-3
CDR3 protein: CSAHRGEDQPQHF; CDR3 DNA: TGCAGTGCTCACAGGGGGGAGGATCAGCCCCAGCATTTT; clone size: many; V gene: TRBV20-1; D gene: TRBD1; J gene: TRBJ1-5
CDR3 protein: CAISESEETQYF; CDR3 DNA: TGTGCCATCAGTGAGTCAGAAGAGACCCAGTACTTC; clone size: NA; V gene: TRBV10-3; D gene: NA; J gene: TRBJ2-5
CDR3 protein: CASSLLPTSGAWNEQFF; CDR3 DNA: TGCGCCAGCAGCTTGCTCCCCACTAGCGGGGCGTGGAATGAGCAGTTCTTC; clone size: many; V gene: TRBV5-1; D gene: TRBD2; J gene: TRBJ2-1
CDR3 protein: CSAGYQQSTDTQYF; CDR3 DNA: TGCAGTGCTGGGTACCAGCAAAGCACAGATACGCAGTATTTT; clone size: few; V gene: TRBV20-1; D gene: NA; J gene: TRBJ2-3
CDR3 protein: CASSLLQGGSYEQYF; CDR3 DNA: TGCGCCAGCAGCCTATTACAGGGTGGGTCCTACGAGCAGTACTTC; clone size: many; V gene: TRBV4-1; D gene: NA; J gene: TRBJ2-7
CDR3 protein: CASSNVRGDTQYF; CDR3 DNA: TGTGCCAGCAGTAACGTTCGAGGGGATACGCAGTATTTT; clone size: few; V gene: TRBV12-3/TRBV12-4; D gene: NA; J gene: TRBJ2-3
CDR3 protein: CSAYNSNQPQHF; CDR3 DNA: TGCAGTGCATATAATAGCAATCAGCCCCAGCATTTT; clone size: many; V gene: TRBV20-1; D gene: NA; J gene: TRBJ1-5
CDR3 protein: CASSRRVGGELFF; CDR3 DNA: TGTGCCAGCAGCCGCAGGGTAGGAGGGGAGCTGTTTTTT; clone size: many; V gene: TRBV7-2; D gene: NA; J gene: TRBJ2-2
CDR3 protein: CASSPGQSSYEQYF; CDR3 DNA: TGCGCCAGCAGCCCGGGACAGAGCTCCTACGAGCAGTACTTC; clone size: many; V gene: TRBV5-1; D gene: TRBD1; J gene: TRBJ2-7
CDR3 protein: CASRPGTGGRGELFF; CDR3 DNA: TGCGCCAGCAGGCCCGGGACAGGGGGCAGGGGGGAGCTGTTTTTT; clone size: NA; V gene: TRBV5-1; D gene: TRBD1; J gene: TRBJ2-2